This TCR beta chain emerged from a study of beta chain features in type 1 diabetes. Study-level points and caveats: Lower insertion and higher deletion counts appeared at VDJ junctions in type 1 diabetes patients. Resolution of whether HLA type affects TCRB rearrangement was not achieved here. A moderate, significant TCRB CDR3 shortening appeared in type 1 diabetes across four CD4+ subsets. cDNA sequencing could over-represent cells with high TCR expression.

About this clone itself: What it binds is not known.

Sort purity for all populations was recorded as exceeding 98%. cDNA synthesis used the whole RNA isolate, giving expressed TCRB sequences. Generated by immunoSEQ multiplex PCR, the TCRdb table keeps only in-frame clones and is missing some. The sample yields some 120,000 clones, roughly 17% seen once. This clonotype originated in a man aged 18 to 29 with type 1 diabetes. The sequencing sample was made of central memory CD4+ T cells from blood.

The CDR3 loop reads CASSLTGGDYEQYF. CDR3 DNA: TGCGCCAGCAGCTTAACGGGAGGTGACTACGAGCAGTACTTC. This sequence joins TRBV5-1 and TRBJ2-7; TRBD2 matches at 7 bases. The length of the CDR3 is 14 residues. Unmatched junction bases numbered 5, after V lost 2 bases and J lost 3 bases. From germline, CDR1 is SGHRS and CDR2 YFSETQ.